Below, 32 T cell receptor beta chains from the same sample are listed, as sequenced in a study of blood T cell repertoires in COVID-19 (dated by TCRdb to 2018 to 2020). Libraries were constructed by the immunoSEQ multiplex PCR assay. The table comes from immuneACCESS by way of TCRdb, which keeps in-frame sequences with V and J called. Part of the clones is missing from these tables; in studies checked, under half for an unresolved V gene and the rest for unknown reasons. The sample contains 45,000 to 65,000 clones, roughly nine tenths of them found a single time. Of the sample, roughly 3.9% is held by the ten largest clones. What was sequenced was peripheral blood. These receptors originate from a man aged 50 to 59 with acute or convalescent COVID-19.

This sequence joins TRBV6-5 and TRBJ1-2; 9 bases agree with TRBD1. From germline, CDR1 is MNHEY and CDR2 SVGAGI. After removal of 4 bases from V and 6 bases from J, the junction contained 6 bases not matched to a gene. The CDR3 is made up of 14 amino acids. The CDR3 spells CASSSLGQGNGYTF. CDR3 coding DNA: TGTGCCAGCAGTTCGCTAGGACAGGGGAATGGCTACACCTTC.

This chain links TRBV11-3 with TRBJ2-5, with 7 bases lining up with TRBD1. Germline trimming cut 1 base from V and 3 bases from J; bases unmatched to any gene: 5. CDR1 SGHNT and CDR2 YENEEA come from the germline V gene. The CDR3 spans 15 residues. This chain's CDR3 is CASSLGTGVEETQYF. CDR3 DNA sequence: TGTGCCAGCAGCTTAGGAACAGGGGTAGAAGAGACCCAGTACTTC.

The CDR3: CASSATYTDTQYF. The CDR3 coding sequence is TGTGCCAGCAGCGCAACCTACACAGATACGCAGTATTTT. The J gene is TRBJ2-3, the V gene TRBV5-4; no clear D gene. In germline, CDR1 is SGHNT, CDR2 YYREEE (reference sequence). The CDR3 has 13 residues. V was trimmed by 4 bases and J by 2 bases, leaving 8 bases between them.

V is TRBV5-1 and J is TRBJ1-1; tentatively, D is TRBD1 (5 bases). There are 13 residues in the CDR3. The ends were cut back, 5 bases at V and 0 bases at J, with 8 bases in the middle. The V gene's germline CDR1 is SGHRS and CDR2 YFSETQ. The CDR3 region has the DNA TGCGCCAGCAGGGAGGGGATGAACACTGAAGCTTTCTTT. Protein sequence: CASREGMNTEAFF.

This clone has only one observation. The gene calls are TRBV29-1 and TRBJ2-1, with TRBD2 matching 15 bases. The CDR3 runs to 14 residues. The V and J ends lost 7 bases and 9 bases, in that order; junction bases with no gene match: 7. Germline V CDR1 and CDR2: SQVTM, ANQGSEA. The CDR3 region is CSAGLAGGPSEQFF. CDR3 in DNA: TGCAGCGCCGGACTAGCGGGAGGGCCCAGTGAGCAGTTCTTC.

About this clone: The same CDR3 is also encoded by other DNA sequences in this sample. The chain carries TRBV30 and TRBJ1-1, with 7 positions matching TRBD1. There are 14 residues in the CDR3. Germline trimming cut 0 bases from V and 4 bases from J; bases unmatched to any gene: 5. Germline V gene sequence: CDR1 GTSNPN, CDR2 SVGIG (reference sequence). This chain's CDR3 is CAWSVRAGGTEAFF. The CDR3 nucleotides are TGTGCCTGGAGTGTACGGGCAGGGGGCACTGAAGCTTTCTTT.

Of note for this clone: Compared with germline, one end of the junction differs, possibly owing to a read error. The V gene is TRBV11-2, the J gene TRBJ2-1, with D possibly TRBD2 on 6 matching bases. Germline CDR1 and CDR2: SGHAT and FQNNGV. CDR3 length: 12 amino acids. CDR3 nucleotides: TGTGCCAGCAGGTCCGTTTGGTCGGGAGTGGTCTTC. Its protein is CASRSVWSGVVF.

The rearrangement links TRBV12-5 to TRBJ2-2; the D gene is possibly TRBD1 (6 bases). Germline V lookup: CDR1 LGHNT, CDR2 FRNRAP. This CDR3 has 17 amino acids. Trimming cost V 0 bases and J 5 bases, with 16 bases left between them. The CDR3 loop is CASGLVLTGSGTGELFF. In DNA form, the CDR3 reads TGTGCTAGTGGTTTGGTACTTACAGGGTCGGGTACCGGGGAGCTGTTTTTT.

The rearrangement links TRBV19 to TRBJ1-4; D gene uncertain. Germline lookup yields CDR1 LNHDA and CDR2 SQIVND (reference sequence). The CDR3 is made up of 16 amino acids. V was shortened by 3 bases and J by 2 bases, with 13 bases between the two germline ends. The CDR3 region is CASSIMPGGTNEKLFF. In nucleotides, the CDR3 is TGTGCCAGTAGTATTATGCCGGGTGGGACTAATGAAAAACTGTTTTTT.

In nucleotides, the CDR3 is TGTGCCAGCAGCTTAGTGGCGGGAATGAACACCGGGGAGCTGTTTTTT. Amino acid sequence: CASSLVAGMNTGELFF. The chain uses TRBV7-9 and TRBJ2-2; a possible D gene is TRBD2 (6 bases). The CDR3 runs 16 residues. Trimming left V 1 base short and J 1 base short, with 10 bases between. Per germline, CDR1 SEHNR and CDR2 FQNEAQ (reference sequence).

This chain uses TRBV30 with TRBJ1-4; possible D gene TRBD1, 5 bases. Trimming left V 0 bases short and J 8 bases short, with 7 bases between. CDR1 and CDR2 (germline): GTSNPN, SVGIG (reference sequence). This CDR3 region has 12 residues. The CDR3 region has the DNA TGTGCCTGGAGTGTCGACAGAGAAAAACTGTTTTTT. Protein product: CAWSVDREKLFF.

The chain couples TRBV27 to TRBJ2-1, with TRBD2 matching over 10 bases. J lost 0 bases, V lost 7 bases, and 3 bases had no gene match. The length of the CDR3 is 15 residues. From germline, CDR1 is MNHEY and CDR2 SMNVEV (reference sequence). CDR3 bases: TGTGCCAGCACTGGACTAGCGGTCTCCTACAATGAGCAGTTCTTC. Translation: CASTGLAVSYNEQFF.

V gene TRBV12-3 or TRBV12-4 combines with J gene TRBJ2-7; D is perhaps TRBD2 (5 bases). Trimming left V 2 bases short and J 7 bases short, with 12 bases between. The CDR3 contains 13 residues. CDR3 nucleotide sequence: TGTGCCAGCAGTTTACCCACGGGGTGGGAGCAGTACTTC. Its protein product is CASSLPTGWEQYF.

The rearrangement joins TRBV6-2 or TRBV6-3 to TRBJ2-7; 8 bases match TRBD1. CDR3 size: 14 residues. The V and J ends lost 2 bases and 4 bases, in that order; junction bases with no gene match: 4. Germline CDR1 MNHEY, CDR2 SVGEGT. The CDR3 region is CASSYAGGAYEQYF. As DNA, the CDR3 is TGTGCCAGCAGTTACGCAGGGGGCGCATACGAGCAGTACTTC.

The chain employs TRBV7-2 and TRBJ1-3; D remains unclear. The CDR3 covers 14 residues. Germline lookup yields CDR1 SGHTA and CDR2 FQGNSA. V was cut by 1 base and J by 0 bases, with 4 bases left in between. CDR3 sequence (DNA): TGTGCCAGCAGCTTAGGCTACTCTGGAAACACCATATATTTT. Its translation: CASSLGYSGNTIYF.

The chain recombines TRBV5-1 with TRBJ2-5, with 12 bases lining up with TRBD1. CDR1 SGHRS and CDR2 YFSETQ come from the germline V gene. The CDR3 spans 14 residues. J gave up 9 bases and V 4 bases, and 7 bases lay outside the gene matches. CDR3 nucleotide sequence: TGCGCCAGCAGCAGGGACAGGGGGCGGGGGGCCCAGTACTTC. Its protein product is CASSRDRGRGAQYF.

The chain couples TRBV3-1 (or the pseudogene TRBV3-2) to TRBJ1-2, with TRBD1 as a possible D gene (5 bases). The V end was cut by 5 bases, the J end by 7 bases, with 8 bases between. Germline V CDR1 and CDR2: LGHDT, YNNKEL (reference sequence). The CDR3 loop spans 11 amino acids. The CDR3 reads CASSLGGGYTF. The CDR3 region has the DNA TGTGCCAGCAGCTTGGGGGGTGGCTACACCTTC.

The chain recombines TRBV2 with TRBJ2-2; 8 bases agree with TRBD2. This CDR3 comprises 15 residues. From germline, CDR1 is SNHLY and CDR2 FYNNEI. Unmatched junction bases numbered 12, after V lost 7 bases and J lost 8 bases. In nucleotides, the CDR3 is TGTGCCAGCACCCGGTCAGCGGGAGTCGGAGGGGAGCTGTTTTTT. It is translated as CASTRSAGVGGELFF.

The gene calls are TRBV6-5 and TRBJ2-7, with D tentatively TRBD2 (7 bases). V was trimmed by 0 bases and J by 4 bases, leaving 16 bases between them. The CDR3 spans 16 residues. Germline V gene lookup returns CDR1 MNHEY and CDR2 SVGAGI. CDR3 nucleotides: TGTGCCAGCAGTTACTCTCTGGGGGGGCGTGTTTACGAGCAGTACTTC. Its translation: CASSYSLGGRVYEQYF.

CDR3 region: CASSPSGTSGSYEQYF. CDR3 nucleotides: TGTGCCAGCTCACCTTCCGGGACTAGCGGGAGTTACGAGCAGTACTTC. The gene calls are TRBV18 and TRBJ2-7; 14 bases map to TRBD2. From germline, CDR1 is KGHSH and CDR2 LQKENI. V lost 3 bases to trimming and J lost 4 bases; unmatched junction nucleotides: 5. The CDR3 runs to 16 residues.

V is TRBV6-4 and J is TRBJ1-4, with D possibly matching TRBD1 (6 bases). The CDR3 length is 17 residues. Trimming took off 6 bases at V and 5 bases at J, with 22 bases between the two ends. CDR1 MRHNA and CDR2 SNTAGT come from the germline V gene. The CDR3 bases are TGTGCCAGCAGGGCCCCCGGTTTGGGGGGGCAGAATGAAAAACTGTTTTTT. This gives the protein CASRAPGLGGQNEKLFF.

The chain uses TRBV5-1 and TRBJ1-4; D gene ambiguous. This CDR3 contains 11 residues. Germline lookup yields CDR1 SGHRS and CDR2 YFSETQ. V lost 5 bases and J 7 bases, leaving 6 bases between the germline ends. The CDR3 coding sequence is TGCGCCAGCAGGGAGACTGAAAAACTGTTTTTT. This sequence encodes CASRETEKLFF.

This clone came up a few times. V and J are TRBV18 and TRBJ2-2, with 9 bases that match TRBD2. The CDR3 sequence is 18 residues long. Trimming took 0 bases from V and 2 from J; bases not matched to a gene: 7. The germline gives CDR1 KGHSH, CDR2 LQKENI. As DNA, the CDR3 is TGTGCCAGCTCACCACCGGGTAGACTAGCGGCAAACACCGGGGAGCTGTTTTTT. Protein product: CASSPPGRLAANTGELFF.

The CDR3 here is CASSFSGRVYEQYF. CDR3 bases: TGTGCCAGCAGCTTTAGCGGGAGGGTCTACGAGCAGTACTTC. The gene calls are TRBV11-2 and TRBJ2-7; TRBD2 matches 11 bases. Germline trimming cut 3 bases from V and 3 bases from J; bases unmatched to any gene: 1. There are 14 residues in the CDR3. Germline-derived CDR1 and CDR2 are SGHAT and FQNNGV.

The J gene is TRBJ2-3, the V gene TRBV19, with D hard to call. This CDR3 is built from 12 residues. The germline V and J ends were trimmed by 3 bases and 4 bases, with 5 bases remaining between them. In germline, CDR1 is LNHDA, CDR2 SQIVND (reference sequence). CDR3 amino acids: CASSISPDTQYF. DNA for the CDR3: TGTGCCAGTAGTATTAGTCCAGATACGCAGTATTTT.

This clone has only a few counts. The V and J genes are TRBV15 and TRBJ1-2; the match to TRBD1 covers 8 bases. V was pared by 1 base and J by 5 bases, with 6 bases of the junction left unmatched. The CDR3 contains 15 residues. Germline V gives CDR1 LNHNV, CDR2 YYDKDF (reference sequence). CDR3 protein: CATSRGPGQDYGYTF. CDR3 sequence (DNA): TGTGCCACCAGCAGAGGGCCGGGACAGGATTATGGCTACACCTTC.

J is TRBJ2-1 and V is TRBV11-2; D is unresolved. CDR3 size: 15 residues. Trimming removed 0 bases from V and 0 bases from J, with 6 bases in between. Germline values: CDR1 SGHAT, CDR2 FQNNGV. As DNA, the CDR3 is TGTGCCAGCAGCTTAGAGCGTAGCTCCTACAATGAGCAGTTCTTC. Protein sequence: CASSLERSSYNEQFF. The full variable domain, its missing parts supplied by reference TRBV11-2 and TRBJ2-1, is EAGVAQSPRYKIIEKRQSVAFWCNPISGHATLYWYQQILGQGPKLLIQFQNNGVVDDSQLPKDRFSAERLKGVDSTLKIQPAKLEDSAVYLCASSLERSSYNEQFFGPGTRLTVL.

In this sample, this clone turned up a few times. The chain has TRBV2 and TRBJ2-7; the D is unclear. Germline-derived CDR1 and CDR2 are SNHLY and FYNNEI. The CDR3 length is 11 residues. V shed 5 bases and J shed 1 base, with 3 bases lying between them. In DNA, the CDR3 is TGTGCCAGCAGTCCTTCCTACGAGCAGTACTTC. Amino acid sequence: CASSPSYEQYF.

This rearrangement joins TRBV6-5 to TRBJ1-1; 7 bases line up with TRBD1. The CDR3 has 12 residues. With 5 bases clipped from V and 3 bases from J, the junction kept 0 bases outside the gene matches. Germline CDR1 is MNHEY and CDR2 is SVGAGI. CDR3 protein: CASSRGHTEAFF. The CDR3 nucleotides read TGTGCCAGCAGTAGGGGGCACACTGAAGCTTTCTTT.

The rearrangement uses TRBV6-1 and TRBJ1-2, with 10 bases identical to TRBD1. The V gene end was trimmed by 2 bases and the J gene end by 9 bases; junction bases not matched to a gene: 9. The CDR3 has 15 amino acids. The germline V gene encodes CDR1 MNHNS and CDR2 SASEGT. This chain's CDR3 is CASSERDRGRNRYTF. CDR3 coding DNA: TGTGCCAGCAGTGAACGCGACAGGGGGCGCAATCGCTACACCTTC.

The rearrangement joins TRBV7-9 to TRBJ2-2; 8 bases fit TRBD1. The CDR3 is 15 amino acids. The trim removed 5 bases at V and 6 bases at J, leaving 8 bases unmatched. The germline gives CDR1 SEHNR, CDR2 FQNEAQ (reference sequence). CDR3: CASSHRDRQAGELFF. CDR3 DNA: TGTGCCAGCAGCCACCGGGACAGGCAGGCCGGGGAGCTGTTTTTT.

This chain links TRBV6-5 with TRBJ2-3, with a possible D match to TRBD2 (6 bases). Germline loops: CDR1 MNHEY, CDR2 SVGAGI. V shed 6 bases and J shed 4 bases, with 11 bases lying between them. The CDR3 is made up of 13 amino acids. The DNA of the CDR3 is TGTGCCAGCAGCCCGGAGCGGGCAGATACGCAGTATTTT. It encodes CASSPERADTQYF.